This is a list of T cell receptor beta chains from one sample in a study of shared clonotypes between healthy human individuals. Generated by immunoSEQ multiplex PCR, the TCRdb table keeps only in-frame clones and is missing some. The table shows 900,000 to 1,200,000 clones, with around 78% occurring only once. The specimen sequenced was memory CD4+ T cells from PBMCs. The source is a man between 18 and 29 years old in good health. Some clones in this sample may be carry-over from other donors' samples. The CDR3 runs from the conserved cysteine through the conserved F or W. The D gene is left open where the match is weak. Not every row has a clone size; where given, it reads once, few, many or a size class.

d_call | j_call | clone_size | v_call | cdr3_nt | cdr3_aa
- | TRBJ2-1 | - | TRBV29-1 | TGCAGCGTTGTTAGCGAATCCTACAATGAGCAGTTCTTC | CSVVSESYNEQFF
- | TRBJ2-5 | few | TRBV6-5 | TGTGCCAGCAGTTACCCGCAAGAGACCCAGTACTTC | CASSYPQETQYF
- | TRBJ2-5 | - | TRBV14 | TGTGCCAGCAGCCAAGGAAACGGTGTAGGGGAGACCCAGTACTTC | CASSQGNGVGETQYF
- | TRBJ2-1 | - | TRBV6-1 | TGTGCCAGCAGTACGCCCGTAAATGAGCAGTTCTTC | CASSTPVNEQFF
- | TRBJ1-1 | - | TRBV5-6 | TGTGCCAGCAGCTTGCGAGTTGGTGGCACTGAAGCTTTCTTT | CASSLRVGGTEAFF
TRBD1 | TRBJ2-7 | - | TRBV19 | TGTGCCAGTAGTATACGGACAGGGGGAGTCTACGAGCAGTACTTC | CASSIRTGGVYEQYF
- | TRBJ2-4 | - | TRBV7-2 | TGTGCCAGCAGCTCGGCACAAAACATTCAGTACTTC | CASSSAQNIQYF
TRBD1 | TRBJ1-2 | - | TRBV5-1 | TGCGCCAGCAGCTTGAATTCCGACAGGGGGGTTGGCTACACCTTC | CASSLNSDRGVGYTF
- | TRBJ1-5 | - | TRBV30 | TGTGCCTGGAGTACCCGAAGGCTTGCCCCCCAGCATTTT | CAWSTRRLAPQHF
- | TRBJ1-5 | - | TRBV28 | TGTGCCAGCAGTTTTGGGGGCAATCAGCCCCAGCATTTT | CASSFGGNQPQHF
TRBD1 | TRBJ2-3 | - | TRBV10-1 | TGCGCCAGCAGTGCTAACAGGGGGACAGATACGCAGTATTTT | CASSANRGTDTQYF
- | TRBJ2-5 | - | TRBV7-3 | TGTGCCAGCAGCCCAGGGTCCCGGGAGACCCAGTACTTC | CASSPGSRETQYF
TRBD2 | TRBJ2-1 | - | TRBV28 | TGTGCCAGCGTTGGCCCCCTAGCGGGAGGGCCGACAAACTACAATGAGCAGTTCTTC | CASVGPLAGGPTNYNEQFF
TRBD2 | TRBJ2-7 | - | TRBV28 | TGTGCCAGCAGCCTCCTTAGCGGGAGGGCCCTCTCCTACGAGCAGTACTTC | CASSLLSGRALSYEQYF
- | TRBJ2-7 | - | TRBV7-9 | TGTGCCAGCAGCTTCGACAGGGACTCCCACGAGCAGTACTTC | CASSFDRDSHEQYF
TRBD2 | TRBJ2-2 | - | TRBV2 | TGTGCCAGCAGTGCAGCGGGAGGAAACACCGGGGAGCTGTTTTTT | CASSAAGGNTGELFF
TRBD1 | TRBJ2-7 | - | TRBV5-1 | TGCGCCAGCAGACCTGACAGGGGGCTAATCAACGAGCAGTACTTC | CASRPDRGLINEQYF
TRBD1 | TRBJ2-7 | once | TRBV9 | TGTGCCAGCAGCCCCACAGGGGCTAACTACGAGCAGTACTTC | CASSPTGANYEQYF
- | TRBJ2-7 | - | TRBV5-6 | TGTGCCAGCAGCTTGGCGGCAATCGAGCAGTACTTC | CASSLAAIEQYF
TRBD2 | TRBJ2-7 | - | TRBV11-2 | TGTGCCAGCAGCTTGGTTCCTAGCGGAAGGAGCTCCTACGAGCAGTACTTC | CASSLVPSGRSSYEQYF
- | TRBJ2-1 | - | TRBV7-2 | TGTGCCAGCAGCTTATACCATCGGGGGGACAGCTCCTACAATGAGCAGTTCTTC | CASSLYHRGDSSYNEQFF
TRBD2 | TRBJ2-3 | few | TRBV4-2 | TGTGCCAGCAGCCAGTTAGCGGGGGGGGGCGATACGCAGTATTTT | CASSQLAGGGDTQYF
- | TRBJ1-1 | - | TRBV28 | TGTGCCAGTTCTGTAATGAACACTGAAGCTTTCTTT | CASSVMNTEAFF
TRBD1 | TRBJ1-2 | - | TRBV5-6 | TGTGCCAGCAGCTTGTCCAGGGGGTATGGCTACACCTTC | CASSLSRGYGYTF
- | TRBJ1-1 | few | TRBV6-1 | TGTGCCAGCAGTGAGAGGGGGGGAACTGAAGCTTTCTTT | CASSERGGTEAFF
- | TRBJ1-2 | - | TRBV9 | TGTGCCAGCAGCCCTAGGGACTATGGCTACACCTTC | CASSPRDYGYTF
- | TRBJ2-2 | - | TRBV30 | TGTGCCTGGAGTGGTGGTTCGGGGGCTCGGGAGCTGTTTTTT | CAWSGGSGARELFF
TRBD1 | TRBJ1-3 | - | TRBV7-2 | TGTGCCAGCAGCGTCCGGACAGGGGTGGGAAACACCATATATTTT | CASSVRTGVGNTIYF
TRBD1 | TRBJ1-1 | - | TRBV30 | TGTGCCTGGCGACCAGGGGGTAACACTGAAGCTTTCTTT | CAWRPGGNTEAFF
- | TRBJ2-7 | - | TRBV11-2 | TGTGCCAGCAGCTTACAATACGAGGGGTACGAGCAGTACTTC | CASSLQYEGYEQYF
- | TRBJ1-1 | - | TRBV4-2 | TGTGCCAGCAGCCAAGAGTTAATAGGGAACACTGAAGCTTTCTTT | CASSQELIGNTEAFF
- | TRBJ2-7 | - | TRBV18 | TGTGCCAGCTCACCAGACAGGAGCTCCTACGAGCAGTACTTC | CASSPDRSSYEQYF
- | TRBJ2-7 | - | TRBV28 | TGTGCCAGCAGTTTTGGTGGGAACGAGCAGTACTTC | CASSFGGNEQYF
TRBD2 | TRBJ2-2 | - | TRBV4-1 | TGCGCCAGCAGCCATCGGACTAGCGGCCCCAACACCGGGGAGCTGTTTTTT | CASSHRTSGPNTGELFF
TRBD2 | TRBJ2-7 | - | TRBV4-2 | TGTGCCAGCAGCCAAGATGTGGGCGGGAGGGTCTACGAGCAGTACTTC | CASSQDVGGRVYEQYF
- | TRBJ2-7 | - | TRBV7-8 | TGTGCCAGCAGCTTAGATGCCGGTCTCTACAAGCAGTACTTC | CASSLDAGLYKQYF
- | TRBJ2-6 | - | TRBV5-1 | TGCGCCAGCAGGTGGAGGGCTGGGGCCAACGTCCTGACTTTC | CASRWRAGANVLTF
- | TRBJ1-2 | - | TRBV12-5 | TGTGCTAGTGGTTTGGTACTTAGTGGGGGCCCGGCTAACTATGGCTACACCTTC | CASGLVLSGGPANYGYTF
- | TRBJ2-5 | - | TRBV15 | TGTGCCACCTCTCGGGGGAGCGCTGATAAAGAGACCCAGTACTTC | CATSRGSADKETQYF
- | TRBJ2-1 | - | TRBV5-1 | TGCGCCAGCAGCTTGAAAGGCACCAATGAGCAGTTCTTC | CASSLKGTNEQFF
TRBD1 | TRBJ2-1 | - | TRBV6-6 | TGTGCCAGCAGTTGGGGACAGGGGCCCTACAATGAGCAGTTCTTC | CASSWGQGPYNEQFF
TRBD1 | TRBJ1-3 | - | TRBV5-4 | TGTGCCAGCAGCAAAGGACAGGGGGGATATGGAAACACCATATATTTT | CASSKGQGGYGNTIYF
- | TRBJ2-5 | - | TRBV5-1 | TGCGCCAGCAGCCTAGGGTCGGGAGAGACCCAGTACTTC | CASSLGSGETQYF
TRBD2 | TRBJ2-5 | - | TRBV11-1 | TGTGCCAGCAGCCCGGGGGGGTCCCAAGAGACCCAGTACTTC | CASSPGGSQETQYF